This T cell receptor beta chain was sequenced for a study of human T cells and chemical hapten exposure. Looking at the study overall: On about 2 cm by about 2 cm of upper inner arm skin, sensitization was performed with 2% DPC. General study results and limits: Expanded TCRs showed more large CDR3 clusters than pre-sensitization or healthy control sets.

The CDR3 length is 14 residues. With 0 bases removed from V and 2 bases from J, the gap between germline ends came to 6 bases. Germline CDR1 is MNHEY and CDR2 is SVGEGT. Many counts were recorded for this clonotype. Its antigen remains unknown. TCRdb itself ran the RACE reads through MiXCR, one entry per CDR3 protein. The sample records a few hundred thousand distinct CDR3 sequences, roughly 6% being singletons. Time point meaning: pre-sensitization, week 0. Treatment of the sample: therapeutic diphenylcyclopropenone sensitization with weekly scalp DPC. The receptor was derived from a woman in her late teens or twenties with alopecia areata. Some clones in this sample may be carry-over from other donors' samples. The rearrangement links TRBV6-2 or TRBV6-3 to TRBJ2-3, with D uncertain. The starting material was whole blood, obtained in connection with sensitization to the hapten diphenylcyclopropenone (DPC). CDR3 coding DNA: TGTGCCAGCAGTTACTCCGGGTTCACAGATACGCAGTATTTT. Protein: CASSYSGFTDTQYF.